These 16 T cell receptor beta chains originate from one sample sequenced in a study of early stage breast cancer tumors. Assay used: immunoSEQ multiplex PCR; TCRdb lists only in-frame clones, some missing. Altogether about 70,000 clones are present, roughly 80% being singletons, with the ten largest covering approximately 4.8%. Sequenced material: blood. These receptors were taken from a person in their 40s with breast cancer.

This chain joins TRBV7-9 and TRBJ1-1; D is uncertain. V lost 1 base, J lost 0 bases, and 12 bases lay in between. Per germline, CDR1 SEHNR and CDR2 FQNEAQ (reference sequence). The length of the CDR3 is 16 residues. In nucleotides, the CDR3 is TGTGCCAGCAGCTTAGGGGTGGCAGGAATGAACACTGAAGCTTTCTTT. This gives the protein CASSLGVAGMNTEAFF.

The V call is TRBV11-3, the J call TRBJ2-7; tentative D call: TRBD1 (6 bases). The CDR3 spans 14 residues. Germline V gene lookup returns CDR1 SGHNT and CDR2 YENEEA. With 1 base removed from V and 7 bases from J, the gap between germline ends came to 14 bases. CDR3 coding DNA: TGTGCCAGCAGCTTAGTGGGGGCCCCAAGGGAGCAGTACTTC. It is translated as CASSLVGAPREQYF.

V is TRBV29-1 and J is TRBJ2-1, with 9 positions matching TRBD2. With V trimmed by 0 bases and J by 10 bases, 19 bases remained unmatched. The germline V gene has CDR1 SQVTM and CDR2 ANQGSEA. The CDR3 consists of 18 residues. The CDR3 DNA reads as TGCAGCGTTGAAGATCGCCCATACCAAGTAGCGGGAGTTGGAGAGCAGTTCTTC. Translation gives CSVEDRPYQVAGVGEQFF.

V usage is TRBV5-4 and J usage is TRBJ2-5; D remains ambiguous. Trimming took off 1 base at V and 1 base at J, with 8 bases between the two ends. Germline V gene lookup returns CDR1 SGHNT and CDR2 YYREEE (reference sequence). The CDR3 runs to 14 residues. The CDR3 DNA is TGTGCCAGCAGCTTGTGGTATTTCCAAGAGACCCAGTACTTC. This codes for CASSLWYFQETQYF. Full variable domain (outside the CDR3, taken from reference TRBV5-4 and TRBJ2-5): ETGVTQSPTHLIKTRGQQVTLRCSSQSGHNTVSWYQQALGQGPQFIFQYYREEENGRGNFPPRFSGLQFPNYSSELNVNALELDDSALYLCASSLWYFQETQYFGPGTRLLVL.

The V and J genes are TRBV9 and TRBJ2-3, with 10 bases lining up with TRBD2. This CDR3 has 15 amino acids. Germline CDR1 SGDLS, CDR2 YYNGEE. V lost 2 bases and J lost 1; bases outside the gene matches: 1. CDR3 nucleotide sequence: TGTGCCAGCAGCGTTGGGACTAGCGGCACAGATACGCAGTATTTT. Translating it yields CASSVGTSGTDTQYF.

This sequence joins TRBV28 and TRBJ1-2; D unclear. Germline CDR1 and CDR2: MDHEN and SYDVKM. The CDR3 is made up of 12 amino acids. Between the trimmed V and J ends, which lost 3 bases and 5 bases, there was a span of 7 bases. The CDR3 nucleotides are TGTGCCAGCAGTTTGCCCAGATATGGCTACACCTTC. Protein product: CASSLPRYGYTF.

The chain joins TRBV27 to TRBJ1-2; 7 bases match TRBD1. Germline lookup yields CDR1 MNHEY and CDR2 SMNVEV (reference sequence). J was trimmed by 6 bases and V by 3 bases; bases with no gene match: 10. The CDR3 is 15 residues long. CDR3 loop: CASSFTPTGRDGYTF. The CDR3 nucleotides read TGTGCCAGCAGTTTTACCCCGACAGGGAGGGATGGCTACACCTTC.

The rearrangement links TRBV28 to TRBJ1-1, with D unresolved. This CDR3 has 12 residues. In germline, CDR1 is MDHEN, CDR2 SYDVKM. Trimming removed 6 bases from V and 3 bases from J, with 8 bases in between. The chain's CDR3 is CASSSIDTEAFF. The CDR3 bases are TGTGCCAGCAGCTCGATTGACACTGAAGCTTTCTTT. The whole variable domain, remainder taken from reference TRBV28 and TRBJ1-1, is DVKVTQSSRYLVKRTGEKVFLECVQDMDHENMFWYRQDPGLGLRLIYFSYDVKMKEKGDIPEGYSVSREKKERFSLILESASTNQTSMYLCASSSIDTEAFFGQGTRLTVV.

The chain employs TRBV12-2 and TRBJ2-7; the D segment call TRBD2 is taken from the table without a DNA check. TRBV12-2 is designated a pseudogene. The length of the CDR3 is 16 residues. The CDR3 here is CASRLSGTLISYEQYF. DNA for the CDR3: TGTGCAAGTCGTCTTAGCGGGACCCTGATCTCCTACGAGCAGTACTTC.

The chain is built from TRBV2 and TRBJ1-1; D ambiguous. Per the germline V gene, CDR1 is SNHLY and CDR2 is FYNNEI. V lost 4 bases and J 1 base, leaving 7 bases between the germline ends. CDR3 length: 13 residues. The CDR3 DNA reads TGTGCCAGCAGTGGATCGCCGAACACTGAAGCTTTCTTT. Translation gives CASSGSPNTEAFF. Full variable domain (missing parts from reference TRBV2 and TRBJ1-1): EPEVTQTPSHQVTQMGQEVILRCVPISNHLYFYWYRQILGQKVEFLVSFYNNEISEKSEIFDDQFSVERPDGSNFTLKIRSTKLEDSAMYFCASSGSPNTEAFFGQGTRLTVV.

The V call is TRBV27, the J call TRBJ2-6; D uncertain. The CDR3 has 14 residues. Trimming removed 5 bases at V and 2 bases at J, with 7 bases between. The germline gives CDR1 MNHEY, CDR2 SMNVEV (reference sequence). The CDR3 is CASSPQTGANVLTF. CDR3 in DNA: TGTGCCAGCAGTCCGCAGACTGGGGCCAACGTCCTGACTTTC.

This clone was recorded at least ten times. The chain recombines TRBV20-1 with TRBJ1-2; no definite D call. The CDR3 consists of 8 residues. Germline loops: CDR1 DFQATT, CDR2 SNEGSKA (reference sequence). The V gene lost 1 base and the J gene lost 14 bases, with 5 bases spanning the gap. As DNA, the CDR3 is TGCAGTGCTAGAGGGGAAACCTTC. Translating it yields CSARGETF.

The rearrangement uses TRBV6-5 and TRBJ1-5; D remains unclear. CDR1 is MNHEY and CDR2 is SVGAGI in the germline V gene. There are 14 residues in the CDR3. The ends were cut back, 4 bases at V and 5 bases at J, with 12 bases in the middle. The CDR3 coding sequence is TGTGCCAGCAGTTTCCTCGGGCCCGATCAGCCCCAGCATTTT. Translating gives CASSFLGPDQPQHF.

This rearrangement joins TRBV7-3 to TRBJ2-4; TRBD1 matches 8 bases. From germline, CDR1 is SGHTA and CDR2 FQGTGA. V was pared by 3 bases and J by 9 bases, with 4 bases of the junction left unmatched. This CDR3 has 13 residues. CDR3 coding DNA: TGTGCCAGCAGCTTTTCAGGGGGCGGCATTCAGTACTTC. Translated: CASSFSGGGIQYF.

The chain is built from TRBV6-5 and TRBJ2-7; D might be TRBD1 (6 bases). Per the germline V gene, CDR1 is MNHEY and CDR2 is SVGAGI. Trimming took 6 bases from V and 2 from J, leaving 11 bases between them. The CDR3 is 13 amino acids. The CDR3 reads CASRPGQTYEQYF. DNA of the CDR3: TGTGCCAGCAGACCCGGACAGACCTACGAGCAGTACTTC.

The chain joins TRBV6-6 to TRBJ2-2; 7 bases agree with TRBD2. After removal of 6 bases from V and 1 base from J, the junction contained 2 bases not matched to a gene. The length of the CDR3 is 14 residues. Germline V lookup: CDR1 MNHNY, CDR2 SVGAGI (reference sequence). Here the CDR3 reads CASRIAGNTGELFF. The CDR3 DNA follows: TGTGCCAGCAGGATAGCGGGGAACACCGGGGAGCTGTTTTTT.